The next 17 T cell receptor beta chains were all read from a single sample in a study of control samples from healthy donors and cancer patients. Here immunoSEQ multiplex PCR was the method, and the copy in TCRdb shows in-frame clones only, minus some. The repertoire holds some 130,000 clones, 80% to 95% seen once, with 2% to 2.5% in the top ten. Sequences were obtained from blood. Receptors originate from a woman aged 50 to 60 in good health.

CDR3: CASSLSWNTEAFF. The DNA of the CDR3 is TGTGCCAGCTCACTGAGCTGGAACACTGAAGCTTTCTTT. J is TRBJ1-1 and V is TRBV18; no reliable D call. The CDR3 loop spans 13 amino acids. The V end was cut by 4 bases, the J end by 1 base, with 7 bases between. Germline V gene lookup returns CDR1 KGHSH and CDR2 LQKENI. The whole variable domain, filled in from reference TRBV18 and TRBJ1-1, reads NAGVMQNPRHLVRRRGQEARLRCSPMKGHSHVYWYRQLPEEGLKFMVYLQKENIIDESGMPKERFSAEFPKEGPSILRIQQVVRGDSAAYFCASSLSWNTEAFFGQGTRLTVV.

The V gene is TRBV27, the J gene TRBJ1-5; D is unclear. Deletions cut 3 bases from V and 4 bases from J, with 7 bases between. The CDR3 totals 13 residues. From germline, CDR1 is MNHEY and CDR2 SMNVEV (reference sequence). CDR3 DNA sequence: TGTGCCAGCAGTTTTCAACCTAATCAGCCCCAGCATTTT. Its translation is CASSFQPNQPQHF.

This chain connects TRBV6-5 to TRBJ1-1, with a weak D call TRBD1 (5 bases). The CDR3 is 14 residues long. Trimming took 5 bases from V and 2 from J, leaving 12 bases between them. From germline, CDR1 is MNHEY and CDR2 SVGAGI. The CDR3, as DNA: TGTGCCAGCAGTAGGACATCACATAACACTGAAGCTTTCTTT. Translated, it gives CASSRTSHNTEAFF.

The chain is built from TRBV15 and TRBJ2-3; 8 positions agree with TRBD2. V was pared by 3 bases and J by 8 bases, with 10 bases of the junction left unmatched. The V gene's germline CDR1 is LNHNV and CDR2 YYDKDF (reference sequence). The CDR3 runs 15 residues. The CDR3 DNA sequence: TGTGCCACCAGCAGGATACTAGCGGCTGGGGGTACGCAGTATTTT. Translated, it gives CATSRILAAGGTQYF.

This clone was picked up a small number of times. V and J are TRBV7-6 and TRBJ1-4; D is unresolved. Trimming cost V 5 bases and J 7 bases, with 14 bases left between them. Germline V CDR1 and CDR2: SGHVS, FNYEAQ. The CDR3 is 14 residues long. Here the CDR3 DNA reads TGTGCCAGCAGCCGCATCCCCGGGAGTGAAAAACTGTTTTTT. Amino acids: CASSRIPGSEKLFF.

The CDR3 DNA reads TGTGCCAGCAGTCAGACGCGACAACAAGAGACCCAGTACTTC. Its translation is CASSQTRQQETQYF. The V gene is TRBV6-6, the J gene TRBJ2-5; D unresolved. Trimming took off 5 bases at V and 2 bases at J, with 12 bases between the two ends. Germline assignment: CDR1 MNHNY and CDR2 SVGAGI (reference sequence). CDR3 length: 14 amino acids.

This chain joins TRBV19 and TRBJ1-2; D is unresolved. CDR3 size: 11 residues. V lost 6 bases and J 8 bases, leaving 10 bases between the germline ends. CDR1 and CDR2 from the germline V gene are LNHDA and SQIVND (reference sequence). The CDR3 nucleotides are TGTGCCAGTAGCTGGCTATTGGGCTACACCTTC. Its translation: CASSWLLGYTF.

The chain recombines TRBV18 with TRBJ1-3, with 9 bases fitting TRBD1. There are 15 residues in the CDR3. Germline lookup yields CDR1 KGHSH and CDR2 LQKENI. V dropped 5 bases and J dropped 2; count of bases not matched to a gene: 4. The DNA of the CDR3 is TGTGCCAGCTCATCACAGGGGGCTGCTGGAAACACCATATATTTT. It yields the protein CASSSQGAAGNTIYF.

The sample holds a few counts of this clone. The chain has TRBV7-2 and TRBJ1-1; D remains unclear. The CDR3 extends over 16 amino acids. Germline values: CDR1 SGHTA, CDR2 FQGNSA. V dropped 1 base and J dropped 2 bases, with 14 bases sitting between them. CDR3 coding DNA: TGTGCCAGCAGCTTAGATTGGGCCAGCTCAAACACTGAAGCTTTCTTT. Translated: CASSLDWASSNTEAFF.

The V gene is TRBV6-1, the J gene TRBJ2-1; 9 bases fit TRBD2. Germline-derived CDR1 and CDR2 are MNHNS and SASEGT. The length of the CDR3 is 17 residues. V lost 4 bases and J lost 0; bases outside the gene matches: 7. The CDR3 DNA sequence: TGTGCCAGCAGTGCAATAGTTAGCGGGAGCTCCTACAATGAGCAGTTCTTC. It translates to CASSAIVSGSSYNEQFF.

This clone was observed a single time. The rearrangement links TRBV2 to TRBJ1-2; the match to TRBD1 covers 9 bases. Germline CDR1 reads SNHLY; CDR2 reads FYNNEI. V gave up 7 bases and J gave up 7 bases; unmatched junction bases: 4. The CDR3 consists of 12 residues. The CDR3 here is CASNQQGAGYTF. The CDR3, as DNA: TGTGCCAGCAACCAACAGGGGGCTGGCTACACCTTC. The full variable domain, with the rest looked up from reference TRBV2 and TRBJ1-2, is EPEVTQTPSHQVTQMGQEVILRCVPISNHLYFYWYRQILGQKVEFLVSFYNNEISEKSEIFDDQFSVERPDGSNFTLKIRSTKLEDSAMYFCASNQQGAGYTFGSGTRLTVV.

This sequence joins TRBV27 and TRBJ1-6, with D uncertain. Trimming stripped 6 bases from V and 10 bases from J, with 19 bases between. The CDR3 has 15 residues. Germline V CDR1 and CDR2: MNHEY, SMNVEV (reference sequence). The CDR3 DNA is TGTGCCAGCAGGTCCGGGTCGAGACGAGAATCACCCCTCCACTTT. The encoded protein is CASRSGSRRESPLHF.

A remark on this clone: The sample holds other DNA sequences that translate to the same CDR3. The CDR3 loop is CAWSVRRADTQYF. The CDR3 DNA reads as TGTGCCTGGAGCGTTAGGAGGGCAGATACGCAGTATTTT. The chain joins TRBV30 to TRBJ2-3; D possibly corresponds to TRBD2 (6 bases). Germline V gene data show CDR1 as GTSNPN and CDR2 as SVGIG (reference sequence). V gave up 3 bases and J gave up 4 bases, with 11 bases separating them. The CDR3 is 13 residues long.

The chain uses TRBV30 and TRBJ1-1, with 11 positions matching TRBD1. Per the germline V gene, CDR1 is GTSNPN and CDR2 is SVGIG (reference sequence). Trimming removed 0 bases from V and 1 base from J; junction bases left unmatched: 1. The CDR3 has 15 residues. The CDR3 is CAWSVGTGGNTEAFF. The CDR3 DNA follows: TGTGCCTGGAGTGTAGGGACAGGGGGGAACACTGAAGCTTTCTTT. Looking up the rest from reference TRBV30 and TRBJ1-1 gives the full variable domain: SQTIHQWPATLVQPVGSPLSLECTVEGTSNPNLYWYRQAAGRGLQLLFYSVGIGQISSEVPQNLSASRPQDRQFILSSKKLLLSDSGFYLCAWSVGTGGNTEAFFGQGTRLTVV.

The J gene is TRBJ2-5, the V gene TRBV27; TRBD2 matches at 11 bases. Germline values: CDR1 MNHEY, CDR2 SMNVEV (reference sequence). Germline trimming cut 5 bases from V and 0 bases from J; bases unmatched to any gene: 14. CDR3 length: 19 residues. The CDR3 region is CASSPIQTSGELYQETQYF. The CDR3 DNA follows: TGTGCCAGCAGTCCGATTCAGACTAGCGGGGAGCTTTACCAAGAGACCCAGTACTTC.

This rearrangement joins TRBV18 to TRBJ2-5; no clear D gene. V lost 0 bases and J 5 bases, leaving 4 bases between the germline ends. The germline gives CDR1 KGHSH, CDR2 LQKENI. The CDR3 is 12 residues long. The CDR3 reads CASSPPGETQYF. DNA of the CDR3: TGTGCCAGCTCACCACCGGGGGAGACCCAGTACTTC.

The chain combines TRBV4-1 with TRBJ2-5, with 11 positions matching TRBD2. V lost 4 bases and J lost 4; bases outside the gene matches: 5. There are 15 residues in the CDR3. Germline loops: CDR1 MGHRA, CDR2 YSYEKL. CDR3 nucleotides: TGCGCCAGCAGCCGGTTGGGACTAGCGGCAGAGACCCAGTACTTC. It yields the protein CASSRLGLAAETQYF.